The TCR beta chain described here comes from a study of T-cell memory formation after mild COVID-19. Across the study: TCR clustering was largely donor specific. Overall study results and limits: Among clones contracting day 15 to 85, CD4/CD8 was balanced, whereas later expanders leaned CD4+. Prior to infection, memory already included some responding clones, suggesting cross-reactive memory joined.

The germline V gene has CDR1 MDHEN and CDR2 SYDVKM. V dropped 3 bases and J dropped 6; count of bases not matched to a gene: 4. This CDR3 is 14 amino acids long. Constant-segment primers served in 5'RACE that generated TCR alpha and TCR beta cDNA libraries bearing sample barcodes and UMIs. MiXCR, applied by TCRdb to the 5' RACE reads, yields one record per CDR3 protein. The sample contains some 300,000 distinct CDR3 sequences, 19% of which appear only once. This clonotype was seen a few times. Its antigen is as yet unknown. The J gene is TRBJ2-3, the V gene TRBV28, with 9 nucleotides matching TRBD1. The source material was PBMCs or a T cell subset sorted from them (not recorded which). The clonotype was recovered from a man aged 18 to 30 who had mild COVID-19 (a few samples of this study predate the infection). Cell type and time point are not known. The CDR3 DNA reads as TGTGCCAGCAGTTTCGGCACAGGGGGCGATACGCAGTATTTT. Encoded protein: CASSFGTGGDTQYF.